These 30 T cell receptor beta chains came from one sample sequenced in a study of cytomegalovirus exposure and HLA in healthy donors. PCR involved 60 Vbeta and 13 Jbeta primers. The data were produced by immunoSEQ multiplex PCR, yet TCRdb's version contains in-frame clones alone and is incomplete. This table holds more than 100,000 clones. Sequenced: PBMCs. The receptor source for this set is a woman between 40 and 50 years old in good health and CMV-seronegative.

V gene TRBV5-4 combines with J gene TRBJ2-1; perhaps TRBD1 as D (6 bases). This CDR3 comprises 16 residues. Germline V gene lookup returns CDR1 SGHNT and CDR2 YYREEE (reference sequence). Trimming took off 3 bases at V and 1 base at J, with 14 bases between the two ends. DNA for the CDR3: TGTGCCAGCAGCTACCAGGGGATATCTTCCTACAATGAGCAGTTCTTC. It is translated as CASSYQGISSYNEQFF. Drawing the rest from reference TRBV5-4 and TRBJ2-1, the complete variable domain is ETGVTQSPTHLIKTRGQQVTLRCSSQSGHNTVSWYQQALGQGPQFIFQYYREEENGRGNFPPRFSGLQFPNYSSELNVNALELDDSALYLCASSYQGISSYNEQFFGPGTRLTVL.

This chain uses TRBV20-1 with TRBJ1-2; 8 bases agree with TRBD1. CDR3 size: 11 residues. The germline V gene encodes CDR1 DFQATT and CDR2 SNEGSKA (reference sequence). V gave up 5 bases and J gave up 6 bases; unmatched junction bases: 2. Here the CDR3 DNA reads TGCAGTGCTGAGGACAGGGATGGCTACACCTTC. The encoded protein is CSAEDRDGYTF.

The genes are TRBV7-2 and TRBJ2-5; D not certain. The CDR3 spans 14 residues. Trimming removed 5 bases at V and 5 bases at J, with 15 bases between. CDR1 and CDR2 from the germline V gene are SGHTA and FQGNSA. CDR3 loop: CASSITVIGETQYF. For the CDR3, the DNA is TGTGCCAGCAGCATTACGGTCATCGGGGAGACCCAGTACTTC.

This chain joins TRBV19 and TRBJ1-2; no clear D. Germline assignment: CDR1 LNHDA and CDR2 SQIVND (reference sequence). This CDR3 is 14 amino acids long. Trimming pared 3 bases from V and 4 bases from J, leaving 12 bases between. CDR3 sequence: CASSMGSTGYGYTF. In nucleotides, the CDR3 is TGTGCCAGTAGTATGGGGAGTACGGGCTATGGCTACACCTTC.

The DNA for the CDR3 is TGTGCCAGCAGGACCGGGACTAGCGGAGAGCAGTACGTC. Its protein is CASRTGTSGEQYV. The gene calls are TRBV6-1 and TRBJ2-7; 11 positions agree with TRBD2. Germline lookup yields CDR1 MNHNS and CDR2 SASEGT. There are 13 residues in the CDR3. After removal of 6 bases from V and 7 bases from J, the junction contained 5 bases not matched to a gene.

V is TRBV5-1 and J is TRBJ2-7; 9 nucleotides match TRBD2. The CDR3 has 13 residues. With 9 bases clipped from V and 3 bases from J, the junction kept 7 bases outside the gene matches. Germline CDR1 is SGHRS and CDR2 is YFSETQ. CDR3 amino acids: CATQRGDSYEQYF. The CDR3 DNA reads TGCGCCACCCAGCGGGGGGACAGCTACGAGCAGTACTTC.

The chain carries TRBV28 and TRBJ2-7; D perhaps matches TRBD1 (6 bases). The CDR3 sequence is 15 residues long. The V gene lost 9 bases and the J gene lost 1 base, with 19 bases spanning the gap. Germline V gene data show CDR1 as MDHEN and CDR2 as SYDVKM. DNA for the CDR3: TGTGCCAGTTTTAACAGGGCCAGTTTTTCCTACGAGCAGTACTTC. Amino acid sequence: CASFNRASFSYEQYF.

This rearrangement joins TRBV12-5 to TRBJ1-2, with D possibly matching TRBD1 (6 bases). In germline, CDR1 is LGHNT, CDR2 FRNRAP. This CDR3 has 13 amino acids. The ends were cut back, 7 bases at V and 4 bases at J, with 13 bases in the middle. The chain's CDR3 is CASAADSSYGYTF. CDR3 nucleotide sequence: TGTGCTAGTGCCGCGGACAGCTCCTATGGCTACACCTTC.

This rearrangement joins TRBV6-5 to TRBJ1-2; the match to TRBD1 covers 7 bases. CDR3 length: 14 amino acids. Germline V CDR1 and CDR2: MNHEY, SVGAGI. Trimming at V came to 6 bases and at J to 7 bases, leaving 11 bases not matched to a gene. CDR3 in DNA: TGTGCCAGCAGGGTTTTACTGACAGGGTCTGGCTACACCTTC. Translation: CASRVLLTGSGYTF.

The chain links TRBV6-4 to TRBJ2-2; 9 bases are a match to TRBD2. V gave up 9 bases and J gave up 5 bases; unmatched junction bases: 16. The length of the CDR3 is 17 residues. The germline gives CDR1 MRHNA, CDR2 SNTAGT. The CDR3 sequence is CARIRSPGLALTGELFF. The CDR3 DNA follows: TGTGCCAGGATAAGAAGTCCGGGACTAGCTTTAACCGGGGAGCTGTTTTTT.

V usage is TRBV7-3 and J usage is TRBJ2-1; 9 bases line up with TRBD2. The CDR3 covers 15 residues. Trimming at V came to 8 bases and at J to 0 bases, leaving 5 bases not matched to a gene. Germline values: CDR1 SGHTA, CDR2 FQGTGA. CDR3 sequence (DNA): TGTGCCAGCGCGGGAGGGGCGAGCTCCTACAATGAGCAGTTCTTC. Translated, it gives CASAGGASSYNEQFF.

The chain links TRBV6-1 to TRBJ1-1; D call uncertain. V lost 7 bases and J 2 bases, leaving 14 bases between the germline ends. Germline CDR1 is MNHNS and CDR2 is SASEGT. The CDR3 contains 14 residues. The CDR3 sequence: CASNPSPYNTEAFF. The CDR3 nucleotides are TGTGCCAGCAACCCGAGCCCGTATAACACTGAAGCTTTCTTT.

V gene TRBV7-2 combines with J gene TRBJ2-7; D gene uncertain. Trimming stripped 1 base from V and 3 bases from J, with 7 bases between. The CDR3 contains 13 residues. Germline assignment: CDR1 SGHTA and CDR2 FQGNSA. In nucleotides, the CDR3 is TGTGCCAGCAGCTTAGTGGGTTACTACGAGCAGTACGTC. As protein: CASSLVGYYEQYV.

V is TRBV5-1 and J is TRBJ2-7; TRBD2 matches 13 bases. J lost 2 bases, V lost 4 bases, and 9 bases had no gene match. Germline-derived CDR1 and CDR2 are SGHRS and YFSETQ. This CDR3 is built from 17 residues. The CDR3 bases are TGCGCCAGCAGCACAACCGGGACTAGCGGGGACGCCTACGAGCAGTACTTC. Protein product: CASSTTGTSGDAYEQYF. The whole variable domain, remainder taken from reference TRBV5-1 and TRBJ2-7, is KAGVTQTPRYLIKTRGQQVTLSCSPISGHRSVSWYQQTPGQGLQFLFEYFSETQRNKGNFPGRFSGRQFSNSRSEMNVSTLELGDSALYLCASSTTGTSGDAYEQYFGPGTRLTVT.

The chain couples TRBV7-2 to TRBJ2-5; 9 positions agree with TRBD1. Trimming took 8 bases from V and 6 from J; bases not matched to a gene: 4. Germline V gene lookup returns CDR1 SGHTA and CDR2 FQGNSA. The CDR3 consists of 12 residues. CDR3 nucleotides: TGTGCCAGCGCGGGACAGGGAAAGACCCAGTACTTC. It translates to CASAGQGKTQYF.

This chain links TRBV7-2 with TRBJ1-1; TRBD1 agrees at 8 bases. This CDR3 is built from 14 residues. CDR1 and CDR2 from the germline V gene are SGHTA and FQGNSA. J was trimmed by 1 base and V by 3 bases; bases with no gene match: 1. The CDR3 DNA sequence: TGTGCCAGCAGCTTCGGACAGGGGAACACTGAAGCTTTCTTT. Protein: CASSFGQGNTEAFF.

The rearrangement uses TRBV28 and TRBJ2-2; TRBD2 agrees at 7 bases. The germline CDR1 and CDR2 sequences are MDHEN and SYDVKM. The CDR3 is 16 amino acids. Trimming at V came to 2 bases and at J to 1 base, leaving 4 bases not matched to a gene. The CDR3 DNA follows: TGTGCCAGCAGTTTAGCGGGGGTGATGAACACCGGGGAGCTGTTTTTT. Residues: CASSLAGVMNTGELFF. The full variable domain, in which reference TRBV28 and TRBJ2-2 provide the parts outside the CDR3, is DVKVTQSSRYLVKRTGEKVFLECVQDMDHENMFWYRQDPGLGLRLIYFSYDVKMKEKGDIPEGYSVSREKKERFSLILESASTNQTSMYLCASSLAGVMNTGELFFGEGSRLTVL.

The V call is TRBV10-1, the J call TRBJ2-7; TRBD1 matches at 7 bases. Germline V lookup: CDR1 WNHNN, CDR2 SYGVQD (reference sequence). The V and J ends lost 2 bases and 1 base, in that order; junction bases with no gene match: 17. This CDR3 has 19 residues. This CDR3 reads CASSEIGLNRGTASYEQYV. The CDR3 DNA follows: TGCGCCAGCAGTGAGATCGGGTTGAACAGGGGAACTGCGTCCTACGAGCAGTACGTC.

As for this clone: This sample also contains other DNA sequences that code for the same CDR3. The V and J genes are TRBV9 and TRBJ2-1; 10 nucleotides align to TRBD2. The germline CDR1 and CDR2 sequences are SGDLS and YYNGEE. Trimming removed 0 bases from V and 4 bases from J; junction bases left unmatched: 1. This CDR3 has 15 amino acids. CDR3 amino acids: CASSVDSGGYNEQFF. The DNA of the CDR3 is TGTGCCAGCAGCGTAGATAGCGGGGGGTACAATGAGCAGTTCTTC.

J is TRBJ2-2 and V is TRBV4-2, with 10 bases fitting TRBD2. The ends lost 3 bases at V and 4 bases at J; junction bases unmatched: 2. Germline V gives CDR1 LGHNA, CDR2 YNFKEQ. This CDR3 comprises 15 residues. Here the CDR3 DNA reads TGTGCCAGCAGCCAGTTAGCGGGGGGCACCGGGGAGCTGTTTTTT. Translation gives CASSQLAGGTGELFF.

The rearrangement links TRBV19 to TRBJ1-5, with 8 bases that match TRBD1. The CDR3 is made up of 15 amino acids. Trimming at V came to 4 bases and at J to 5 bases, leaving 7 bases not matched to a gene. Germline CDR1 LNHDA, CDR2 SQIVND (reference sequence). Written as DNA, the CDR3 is TGTGCCAGTAGTAGCCAGGGGGCGCGGGATCAGCCCCAGCATTTT. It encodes CASSSQGARDQPQHF.

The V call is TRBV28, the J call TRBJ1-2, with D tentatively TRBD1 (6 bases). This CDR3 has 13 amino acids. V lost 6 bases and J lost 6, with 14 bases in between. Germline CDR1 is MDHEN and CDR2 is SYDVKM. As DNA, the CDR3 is TGTGCCAGCAGCCTAACAGGGAGGGATGGCTACACCTTC. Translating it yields CASSLTGRDGYTF.

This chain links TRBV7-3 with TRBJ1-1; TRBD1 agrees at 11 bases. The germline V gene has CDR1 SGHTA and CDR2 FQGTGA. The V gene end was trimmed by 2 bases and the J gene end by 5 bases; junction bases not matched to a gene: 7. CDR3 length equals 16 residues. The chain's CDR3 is CASSLVSGQGGTEAFF. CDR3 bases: TGTGCCAGCAGCTTAGTCTCGGGACAGGGGGGTACTGAAGCTTTCTTT.

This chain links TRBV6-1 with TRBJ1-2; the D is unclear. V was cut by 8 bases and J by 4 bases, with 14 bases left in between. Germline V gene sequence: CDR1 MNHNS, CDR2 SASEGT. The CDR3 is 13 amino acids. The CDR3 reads CASLEIRRYGYTF. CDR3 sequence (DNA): TGTGCCAGCCTGGAGATTCGGCGCTATGGCTACACCTTC.

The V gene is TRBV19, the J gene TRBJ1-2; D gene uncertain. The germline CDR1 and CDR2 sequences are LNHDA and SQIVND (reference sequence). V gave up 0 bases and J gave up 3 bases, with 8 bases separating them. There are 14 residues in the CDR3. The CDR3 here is CASSIDAAYYGYTF. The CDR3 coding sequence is TGTGCCAGTAGTATAGACGCGGCCTACTATGGCTACACCTTC.

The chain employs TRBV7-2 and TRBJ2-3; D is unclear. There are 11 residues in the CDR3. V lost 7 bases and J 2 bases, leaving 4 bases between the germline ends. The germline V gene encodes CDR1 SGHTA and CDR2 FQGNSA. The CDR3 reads CASTYTDTQYF. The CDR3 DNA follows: TGTGCCAGCACCTACACAGATACGCAGTATTTT.

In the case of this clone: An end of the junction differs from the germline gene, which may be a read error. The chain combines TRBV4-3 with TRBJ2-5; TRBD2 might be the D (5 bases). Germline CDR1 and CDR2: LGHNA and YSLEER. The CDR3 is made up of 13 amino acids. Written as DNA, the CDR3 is TGCGCCAGCAGCCAAGAAATCTGGCTAGCCCACAACTTC. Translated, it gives CASSQEIWLAHNF.

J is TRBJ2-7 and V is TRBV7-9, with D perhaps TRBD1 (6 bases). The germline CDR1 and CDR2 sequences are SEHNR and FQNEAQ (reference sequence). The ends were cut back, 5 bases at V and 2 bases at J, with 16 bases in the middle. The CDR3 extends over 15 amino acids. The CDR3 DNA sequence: TGTGCCAGCAGCCCTCAGGGGCGCGACGCCTACGAGCAGTACGTC. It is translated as CASSPQGRDAYEQYV.

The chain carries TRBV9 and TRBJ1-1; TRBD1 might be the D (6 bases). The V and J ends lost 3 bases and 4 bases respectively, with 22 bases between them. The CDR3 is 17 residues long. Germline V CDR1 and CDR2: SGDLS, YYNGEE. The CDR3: CASSGGLDRHVSTEAFF. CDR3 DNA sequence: TGTGCCAGCAGCGGGGGATTGGACAGACATGTTTCCACTGAAGCTTTCTTT.

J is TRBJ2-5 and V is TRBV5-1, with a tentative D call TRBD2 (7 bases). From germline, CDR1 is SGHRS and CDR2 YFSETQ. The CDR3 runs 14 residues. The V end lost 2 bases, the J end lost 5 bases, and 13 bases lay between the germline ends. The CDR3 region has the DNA TGCGCCAGCAGCTTCGGGGGGCCCGAGGAGACCCAGTACTTC. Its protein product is CASSFGGPEETQYF. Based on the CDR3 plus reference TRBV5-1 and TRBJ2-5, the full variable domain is KAGVTQTPRYLIKTRGQQVTLSCSPISGHRSVSWYQQTPGQGLQFLFEYFSETQRNKGNFPGRFSGRQFSNSRSEMNVSTLELGDSALYLCASSFGGPEETQYFGPGTRLLVL.